A single sample gave rise to the 15 T cell receptor beta chains below, sequenced in a study of regulatory T cells in long-lasting Graves disease. Time point defined: newly diagnosed GD, antithyroid drugs for less than 3 months. PBMC RNA was the source of the TCR library. The TCR beta library used iRepertoire HTBI primers with Arm-PCR amplification of CDR3. A single record per CDR3 protein comes from TCRdb applying MiXCR to the multiplex PCR reads. The data contain some 500,000 distinct CDR3 sequences, around 16% of them singletons. These data were also filed under a second study, of T cells in Graves' hyperthyroidism and ophthalmopathy.

This specimen consisted of peripheral blood mononuclear cells (PBMCs), obtained at new diagnosis, from a patient treated with antithyroid drugs. The receptors stem from a middle-aged woman with Graves disease.

This clonotype has a count of ten or more. V usage is TRBV28 and J usage is TRBJ2-5; 7 bases agree with TRBD2. The CDR3 runs 14 residues. Unmatched junction bases numbered 6, after V lost 4 bases and J lost 4 bases. The germline CDR1 and CDR2 sequences are MDHEN and SYDVKM. This CDR3 is CASSYAGVGETQYF. The CDR3 DNA reads as TGTGCCAGCAGTTATGCGGGAGTTGGAGAGACCCAGTACTTC.

This clonotype was detected many times. The chain carries TRBV18 and TRBJ2-1; possibly TRBD1 for D (5 bases). Looked up from germline, CDR1 is KGHSH and CDR2 is LQKENI. The CDR3 is made up of 13 amino acids. Trimming shortened V by 3 bases and J by 4 bases, and 7 bases separated the two germline ends. The CDR3 DNA reads as TGTGCCAGCTCACCTGACAGATACAATGAGCAGTTCTTC. Its translation is CASSPDRYNEQFF.

This clonotype was recorded many times. This rearrangement joins TRBV5-1 to TRBJ1-5; D not certain. The CDR3 runs 14 residues. Per the germline V gene, CDR1 is SGHRS and CDR2 is YFSETQ. V was pared by 1 base and J by 5 bases, with 10 bases between. In DNA form, the CDR3 reads TGCGCCAGCAGCTTGCTTACAGAGGATCAGCCCCAGCATTTT. The encoded protein is CASSLLTEDQPQHF.

Comments on this clonotype: This may come from a read error, since a much larger clone is one base off. The J gene is TRBJ1-4, the V gene TRBV12-3 or TRBV12-4; D remains unclear. This CDR3 spans 14 amino acids. CDR3 sequence: CASSLGLAYEKLSF. The CDR3, as DNA: TGTGCCAGCAGTTTGGGCCTCGCATATGAAAAACTGTCTTTT.

In this sample, this clonotype turned up many times. The V call is TRBV3-1, the J call TRBJ1-5; D call uncertain. V gave up 1 base and J gave up 6 bases, with 7 bases separating them. This CDR3 is 13 amino acids long. From germline, CDR1 is LGHDT and CDR2 YNNKEL (reference sequence). The CDR3 DNA sequence: TGTGCCAGCAGCCAAGGGCCATTTCAGCCCCAGCATTTT. Translated, it gives CASSQGPFQPQHF.

This clonotype was detected many times. V gene TRBV12-3 or TRBV12-4 combines with J gene TRBJ1-5, with unresolved D. V lost 6 bases and J lost 6, with 12 bases in between. The CDR3 extends over 13 amino acids. CDR3 nucleotide sequence: TGTGCCAGCAGCTATGAACGGACTCAGCCCCAGCATTTT. Translating it yields CASSYERTQPQHF.

The chain couples TRBV19 to TRBJ1-1; no reliable D call. V was shortened by 5 bases and J by 0 bases, with 13 bases between the two germline ends. CDR3 size: 15 residues. From germline, CDR1 is LNHDA and CDR2 SQIVND (reference sequence). The CDR3 protein is CASSLGTVVNTEAFF. CDR3 DNA: TGTGCCAGTAGTTTAGGTACGGTGGTGAACACTGAAGCTTTCTTT.

Worth noting for this clonotype: A read error may be the cause here, since a much bigger clone is one base away. V and J are TRBV6-2 or TRBV6-3 and TRBJ2-2; 7 positions match TRBD1. From germline, CDR1 is MNHEY and CDR2 SVGEGT. V shed 8 bases and J 1 base; nucleotides not matched to a gene: 13. This CDR3 comprises 17 residues. DNA for the CDR3: TGTGCCAGCGGTAGCGAGGGGGCCACCCTGAACACCGGGGAGCTGTTTTTT. The encoded protein is CASGSEGATLNTGELFF.

The chain joins TRBV5-4 to TRBJ2-4, with 11 bases matching TRBD2. The better agreement between TRBJ2-1 and the DNA end casts doubt on the J call. The CDR3 runs to 16 residues. CDR1 and CDR2 from the germline V gene are SGHNT and YYREEE (reference sequence). The CDR3 DNA reads as TGTGCCAGCAGCTTTAATAGCGGGGGGGCCTCCTACGAGCAGTTCTTC. As protein: CASSFNSGGASYEQFF.

This clonotype was seen at least ten times. The gene calls are TRBV2 and TRBJ1-6; D is possibly TRBD1 (5 bases). This CDR3 contains 16 residues. V was shortened by 3 bases and J by 5 bases, with 14 bases between the two germline ends. The germline CDR1 and CDR2 sequences are SNHLY and FYNNEI. The CDR3 region has the DNA TGTGCCAGCAGTGACGAGAGGACAACGAATAATTCACCCCTCCACTTT. Its protein product is CASSDERTTNNSPLHF.

This clonotype was picked up a small number of times. V usage is TRBV7-9 and J usage is TRBJ2-3, with 9 bases identical to TRBD2. V gave up 0 bases and J gave up 8 bases; unmatched junction bases: 12. The CDR3 consists of 17 residues. Per germline, CDR1 SEHNR and CDR2 FQNEAQ (reference sequence). CDR3 region: CASSLAGSGGSRGTQYF. The CDR3 nucleotides read TGTGCCAGCAGCTTAGCGGGTAGCGGGGGCTCTAGGGGTACGCAGTATTTT.

This chain connects TRBV7-9 to TRBJ2-1; TRBD2 matches 10 bases. The CDR3 covers 15 residues. The V segment lost 8 bases and the J segment 9 bases; nucleotides outside the gene matches: 13. CDR1 is SEHNR and CDR2 is FQNEAQ in the germline V gene (reference sequence). CDR3 protein: CASLTTGLASTEQFF. Written as DNA, the CDR3 is TGTGCCAGCCTCACTACGGGACTAGCGAGTACTGAGCAGTTCTTC.

This clonotype was observed a handful of times. This chain connects TRBV7-9 to TRBJ2-7; 8 bases match TRBD1. With 6 bases clipped from V and 3 bases from J, the junction kept 7 bases outside the gene matches. Looked up from germline, CDR1 is SEHNR and CDR2 is FQNEAQ (reference sequence). The CDR3 consists of 14 residues. CDR3 in DNA: TGTGCCAGCAGTACAGGGGGTGGCGGCTACGAGCAGTACTTC. Translated: CASSTGGGGYEQYF.

Only one count was recorded for this clonotype. With a much larger clone just one base away, this may be a read error. The V call is TRBV3-1, the J call TRBJ2-7; 9 bases map to TRBD2. J was trimmed by 3 bases and V by 8 bases; bases with no gene match: 8. The CDR3 is made up of 14 amino acids. Germline V gene sequence: CDR1 LGHDT, CDR2 YNNKEL (reference sequence). The CDR3 DNA sequence: TGTGCCAGCGGACTTAGCGGGGGCGACTACGAGCAGTACTTC. It encodes CASGLSGGDYEQYF.

This clonotype was recorded once. The gene calls are TRBV19 and TRBJ1-4; TRBD1 is a possible D gene (6 bases). Germline V lookup: CDR1 LNHDA, CDR2 SQIVND (reference sequence). This CDR3 is built from 15 residues. Trimming removed 1 base at V and 5 bases at J, with 11 bases between. CDR3 nucleotide sequence: TGTGCCAGTAGTATAGCGCTGGGGACAAATGAAAAACTGTTTTTT. This encodes CASSIALGTNEKLFF.